The present T cell receptor beta chain was sequenced within a study of blood T cell repertoires in COVID-19. This clone was recorded only once. Per the authors' pipeline: Amplified reference gene primers provided the basis for estimating nucleated cell counts. Method: immunoSEQ multiplex PCR; TCRdb's copy keeps in-frame clones and lacks some. V and J calls and clone size are as listed in that table; D and trimming were resolved from the DNA. This table has approximately 160,000 clones, under 95% appearing once. Germline-derived CDR1 and CDR2 are MGHRA and YSYEKL. V was cut by 0 bases and J by 0 bases, with 12 bases left in between. The CDR3 sequence is 17 residues long.

The clonotype comes from a man aged 55 to 70 with active or convalescent COVID-19. Sequencing was performed on peripheral blood. The chain is built from TRBV4-1 and TRBJ2-1; no reliable D call. CDR3: CASSQDRSTSSYNEQFF. The CDR3 region has the DNA TGCGCCAGCAGCCAAGATCGGAGTACAAGCTCCTACAATGAGCAGTTCTTC.